The T cell receptor beta chain described here comes from a study of blood T cell repertoires in COVID-19. Turning to the study itself: Acute-phase and convalescent COVID-19 samples originated in the United States, Italy and Spain.

TCRdb's copy holds only in-frame clones and misses some; the assay was immunoSEQ multiplex PCR. This table has 250,000 to 300,000 clones, about 81% appearing once. The study recruited people aged about 18 to 95 years across approximately 23 US areas. Each participant's cohort was designated according to participant-reported clinical history. The CDR3 extends over 9 amino acids. Germline lookup yields CDR1 MNHEY and CDR2 SMNVEV (reference sequence). V gave up 9 bases and J gave up 4 bases, with 4 bases separating them. The J gene is TRBJ2-7, the V gene TRBV27; no firm D call. Sequenced: PBMCs or T cells enriched from blood (not recorded which). This sequence was found in a man aged 25 to 40 with acute COVID-19. CDR3 sequence reads: CAREYEQYV. CDR3 DNA sequence: TGTGCCAGAGAGTACGAGCAGTACGTC.